This paragraph reports one T cell receptor beta chain. V shed 1 base and J shed 7 bases, with 13 bases lying between them. The length of the CDR3 is 14 residues. Germline assignment: CDR1 SQVTM and CDR2 ANQGSEA. This sample was taken from a study of CD8 T cells in Susac syndrome. Sequencing of TCR beta was carried out in blood CD8+ and CD4+ T cells. Negative isolation was used for CD8+ and CD4+ T cells, and FACS enrichment was applied to TEMRA cells. RNA totalling roughly 0.5 to 1 ug underwent reverse transcription with random hexamers. An immunoSEQ multiplex PCR amplified TCR beta CDR3 over 54 Vbeta and 13 Jbeta. MiXCR, run by TCRdb on the immunoSEQ multiplex PCR reads, gives a single entry per CDR3 protein. This table holds approximately 120,000 distinct CDR3 sequences, 90% to 96% found once.

This receptor was identified in a human donor in good health. This sequence joins TRBV29-1 and TRBJ1-4, with D possibly being TRBD1 (5 bases). The sequencing sample was made of CD4+ T cells from PBMCs. The CDR3 nucleotides are TGCAGCGTTGAAGGACCAGGGTCGGGTGAAAAACTGTTTTTT. This codes for CSVEGPGSGEKLFF.